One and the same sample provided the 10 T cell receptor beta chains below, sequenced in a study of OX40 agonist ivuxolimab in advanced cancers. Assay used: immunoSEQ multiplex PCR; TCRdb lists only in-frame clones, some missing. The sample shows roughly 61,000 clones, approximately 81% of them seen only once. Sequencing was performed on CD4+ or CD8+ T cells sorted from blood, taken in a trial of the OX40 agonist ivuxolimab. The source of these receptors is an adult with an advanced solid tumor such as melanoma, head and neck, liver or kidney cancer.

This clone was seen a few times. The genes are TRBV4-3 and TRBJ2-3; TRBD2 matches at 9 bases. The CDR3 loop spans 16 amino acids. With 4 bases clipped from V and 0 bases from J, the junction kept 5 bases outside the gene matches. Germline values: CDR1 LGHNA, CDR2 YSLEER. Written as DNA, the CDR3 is TGCGCCAGCAGCCGCAGGACTAGCGTCAGCACAGATACGCAGTATTTT. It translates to CASSRRTSVSTDTQYF.

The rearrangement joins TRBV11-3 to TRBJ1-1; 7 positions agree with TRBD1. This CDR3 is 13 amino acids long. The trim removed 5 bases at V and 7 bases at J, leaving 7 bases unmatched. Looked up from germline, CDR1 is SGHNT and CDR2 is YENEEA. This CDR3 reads CASSLGGADEAFF. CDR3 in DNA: TGTGCCAGCAGCCTAGGGGGCGCCGATGAAGCTTTCTTT.

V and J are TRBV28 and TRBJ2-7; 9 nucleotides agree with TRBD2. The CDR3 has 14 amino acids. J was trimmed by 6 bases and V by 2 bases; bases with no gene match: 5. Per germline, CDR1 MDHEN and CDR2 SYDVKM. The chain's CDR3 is CASSLVLAGVEQYF. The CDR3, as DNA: TGTGCCAGCAGTTTAGTCTTAGCGGGAGTCGAGCAGTACTTC.

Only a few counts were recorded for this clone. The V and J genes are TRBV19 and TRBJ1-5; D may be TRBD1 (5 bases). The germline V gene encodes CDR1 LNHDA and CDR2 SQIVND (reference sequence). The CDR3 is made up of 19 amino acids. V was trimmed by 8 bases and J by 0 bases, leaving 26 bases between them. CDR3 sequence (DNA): TGTGCCAGTCACCAGGGTAGTCGTCAGACCCTGTATAGCAATCAGCCCCAGCATTTT. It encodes CASHQGSRQTLYSNQPQHF.

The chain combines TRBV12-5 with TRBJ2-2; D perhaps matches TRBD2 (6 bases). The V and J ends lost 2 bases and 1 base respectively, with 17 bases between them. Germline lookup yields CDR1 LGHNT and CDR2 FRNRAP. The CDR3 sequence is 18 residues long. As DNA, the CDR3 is TGTGCTAGTGGTTTGTTACGAGCGGCGGGGAAGAACACCGGGGAGCTGTTTTTT. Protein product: CASGLLRAAGKNTGELFF.

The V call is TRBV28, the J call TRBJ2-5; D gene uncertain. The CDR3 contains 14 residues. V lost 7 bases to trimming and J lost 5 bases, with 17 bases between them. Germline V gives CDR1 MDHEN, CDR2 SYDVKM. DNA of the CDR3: TGTGCCAGCACCTCACTCCTAGGTTCGGAGACCCAGTACTTC. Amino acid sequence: CASTSLLGSETQYF.

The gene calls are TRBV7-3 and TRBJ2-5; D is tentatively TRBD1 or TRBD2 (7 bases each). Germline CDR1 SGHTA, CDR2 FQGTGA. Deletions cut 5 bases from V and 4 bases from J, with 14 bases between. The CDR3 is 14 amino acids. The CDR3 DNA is TGTGCCAGCAGCCCTACAGGGGAGGGAGAGACCCAGTACTTC. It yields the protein CASSPTGEGETQYF.

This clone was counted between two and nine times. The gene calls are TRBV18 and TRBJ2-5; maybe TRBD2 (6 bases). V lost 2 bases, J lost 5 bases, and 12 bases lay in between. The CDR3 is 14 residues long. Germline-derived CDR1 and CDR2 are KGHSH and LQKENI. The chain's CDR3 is CASSPAGRGETQYF. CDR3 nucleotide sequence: TGTGCCAGCTCACCAGCAGGACGGGGGGAGACCCAGTACTTC.

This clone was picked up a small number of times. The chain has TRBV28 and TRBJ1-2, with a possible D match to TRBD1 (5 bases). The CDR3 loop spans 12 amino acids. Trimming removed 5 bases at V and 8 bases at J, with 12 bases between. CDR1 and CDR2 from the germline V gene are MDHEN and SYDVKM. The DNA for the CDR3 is TGTGCCAGCAGTCGTTATGGGGACGGCTACACCTTC. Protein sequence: CASSRYGDGYTF.

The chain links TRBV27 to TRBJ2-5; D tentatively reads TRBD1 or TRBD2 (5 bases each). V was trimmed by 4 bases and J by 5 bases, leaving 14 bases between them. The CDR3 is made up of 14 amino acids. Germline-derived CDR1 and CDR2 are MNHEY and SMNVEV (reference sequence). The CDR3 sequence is CASSYRDPRETQYF. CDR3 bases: TGTGCCAGCAGTTACCGGGACCCCCGGGAGACCCAGTACTTC.